This T cell receptor (beta chain) was captured in a study of T-cell reconstitution after alpha-beta-depleted transplantation in children. Overall study findings and caveats: For some patients, TCRbeta diversity was high at day 60 because of recipient T cells and thymic progenitors that survived. Several hundred expanded graft clones reportedly were the source of alpha-beta T cells about two months after transplant.

This CDR3 region has 15 residues. V shed 6 bases and J shed 6 bases, with 18 bases lying between them. Germline loops: CDR1 MDHEN, CDR2 SYDVKM. This clonotype has ten or more counts. Its antigen is not identified. Unique molecular identifiers were used to barcode this TCRbeta library. TCRdb itself ran the PCR reads through MiXCR, one entry per CDR3 protein. Here the sample spans 60,000 to 70,000 distinct CDR3 sequences, 4.9% being singletons. This material consisted of PBMCs, mostly from graft donor cells, taken 180 days after TCRalphabeta/CD19-depleted stem cell transplant. The rearrangement links TRBV28 to TRBJ1-5; possibly TRBD1 for D (6 bases). The clonotype originates from a boy younger than two who had a stem cell transplant for acute myeloid leukemia, so the T cells may come from the graft donor. The chain's CDR3 is CASRPRTATTQPQHF. As DNA, the CDR3 is TGTGCCAGCAGGCCCCGGACAGCTACGACTCAGCCCCAGCATTTT.